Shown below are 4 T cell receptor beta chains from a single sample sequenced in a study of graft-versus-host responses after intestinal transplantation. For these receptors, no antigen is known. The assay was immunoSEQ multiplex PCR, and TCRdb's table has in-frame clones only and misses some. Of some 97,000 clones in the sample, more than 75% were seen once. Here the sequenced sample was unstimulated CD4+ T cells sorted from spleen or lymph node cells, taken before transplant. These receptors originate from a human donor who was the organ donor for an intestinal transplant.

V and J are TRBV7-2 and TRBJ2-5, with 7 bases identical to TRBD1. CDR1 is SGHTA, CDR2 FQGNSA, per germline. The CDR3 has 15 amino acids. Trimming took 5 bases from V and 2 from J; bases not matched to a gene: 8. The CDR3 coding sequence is TGTGCCAGCAGCGCGTCGGGGACAGAGCAAGAGACCCAGTACTTC. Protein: CASSASGTEQETQYF.

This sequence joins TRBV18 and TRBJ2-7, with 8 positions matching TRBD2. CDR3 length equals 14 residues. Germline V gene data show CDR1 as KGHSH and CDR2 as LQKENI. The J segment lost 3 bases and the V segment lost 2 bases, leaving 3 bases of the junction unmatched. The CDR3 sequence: CASSPGGGNYEQYF. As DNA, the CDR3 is TGTGCCAGCTCACCAGGCGGGGGGAACTACGAGCAGTACTTC.

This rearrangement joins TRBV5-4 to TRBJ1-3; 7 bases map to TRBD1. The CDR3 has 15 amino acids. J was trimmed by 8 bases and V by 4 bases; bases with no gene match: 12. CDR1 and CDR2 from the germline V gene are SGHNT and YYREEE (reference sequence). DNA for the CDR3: TGTGCCAGCAGCCTCGACAGGGTGAAGGGGGACACCATATATTTT. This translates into CASSLDRVKGDTIYF.

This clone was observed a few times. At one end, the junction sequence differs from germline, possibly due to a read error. CDR3 in amino acids: CASSVDRVRVGNQPQHF. CDR3 DNA sequence: TGTGCCAGTAGTGTAGACAGGGTCCGCGTTGGGAATCAGCCCCAGCATTTT. The rearrangement links TRBV19 to TRBJ1-5, with 7 positions matching TRBD1. There are 17 residues in the CDR3. Germline V lookup: CDR1 LNHDA, CDR2 SQIVND (reference sequence).